Shown below are 31 T cell receptor beta chains from a single sample sequenced in a study of human T cells and chemical hapten exposure. Documented time point: patch test 1, 2 weeks after DPC sensitization. Described treatment: therapeutic diphenylcyclopropenone sensitization with weekly scalp DPC. MiXCR was run by TCRdb on the RACE reads, yielding one entry per CDR3 protein. The data hold around 340,000 distinct CDR3 sequences, with under 8% observed a single time. Sample: whole blood, taken in connection with sensitization to the hapten diphenylcyclopropenone (DPC). The receptors derive from a woman under 30 with alopecia areata. Some clones in this sample may be carry-over from other donors' samples.

The sample holds many counts of this clonotype. This chain joins TRBV29-1 and TRBJ1-5, with TRBD1 as a possible D gene (5 bases). The CDR3 covers 14 residues. Germline V gene lookup returns CDR1 SQVTM and CDR2 ANQGSEA. Trimming pared 5 bases from V and 5 bases from J, leaving 16 bases between. As DNA, the CDR3 is TGCAGCGTTTGGGACCCAAACAGTCATCAGCCCCAGCATTTT. It codes for CSVWDPNSHQPQHF.

There are a few counts of this clonotype. This sequence joins TRBV20-1 and TRBJ2-7, with TRBD2 identical over 15 bases. The CDR3 length is 17 residues. The germline CDR1 and CDR2 sequences are DFQATT and SNEGSKA (reference sequence). V was pared by 4 bases and J by 0 bases, with 7 bases of the junction left unmatched. CDR3 residues: CSATQGLAGGFSYEQYF. DNA of the CDR3: TGCAGTGCTACTCAGGGACTAGCGGGGGGATTCTCCTACGAGCAGTACTTC.

V and J are TRBV29-1 and TRBJ2-5, with D perhaps TRBD1 or TRBD2 (5 bases each). Germline values: CDR1 SQVTM, CDR2 ANQGSEA. V was cut by 6 bases and J by 5 bases, with 16 bases left in between. The CDR3 has 13 amino acids. CDR3 DNA: TGCAGCGTCCGACAGAGGGGTAGGGAGACCCAGTACTTC. It codes for CSVRQRGRETQYF.

This clonotype showed up many times. The chain is built from TRBV9 and TRBJ2-1, with 8 bases that match TRBD2. Germline CDR1 SGDLS, CDR2 YYNGEE. The junction had 12 bases not matched to a gene; V was cut back by 4 bases and J by 12 bases. The CDR3 is 14 amino acids. The CDR3 nucleotides read TGTGCCAGCAGCAGAGGAGTAGCGGGGAGGGGGCAGTTCTTC. Residues: CASSRGVAGRGQFF.

This clonotype was seen a few times. The V gene is TRBV20-1, the J gene TRBJ1-2; no clear D. V lost 3 bases and J 8 bases, leaving 13 bases between the germline ends. The CDR3 is 12 residues long. Germline CDR1 DFQATT, CDR2 SNEGSKA (reference sequence). CDR3 DNA: TGCAGTGCTAGTAGGAGTCCCGAGGGCTACACCTTC. It codes for CSASRSPEGYTF.

V usage is TRBV2 and J usage is TRBJ2-3, with 11 bases fitting TRBD2. CDR3 size: 20 residues. The V gene end was trimmed by 2 bases and the J gene end by 0 bases; junction bases not matched to a gene: 13. The V gene's germline CDR1 is SNHLY and CDR2 FYNNEI. CDR3 sequence: CASSESSGGIRPISTDTQYF. CDR3 nucleotide sequence: TGTGCCAGCAGTGAATCTAGCGGGGGGATTCGCCCAATTAGCACAGATACGCAGTATTTT.

The V and J genes are TRBV29-1 and TRBJ2-7; TRBD2 matches 12 bases. This CDR3 comprises 17 residues. The V gene's germline CDR1 is SQVTM and CDR2 ANQGSEA. V was clipped by 6 bases and J by 0 bases; unmatched bases: 12. The CDR3 DNA is TGCAGCGTAGAACCGGGACCACTAGCGGGGGGCTCCTACGAGCAGTACTTC. It specifies CSVEPGPLAGGSYEQYF.

This clonotype was seen ten or more times. The chain carries TRBV6-4 and TRBJ2-1, with TRBD1 matching 7 bases. J gave up 9 bases and V 5 bases, and 4 bases lay outside the gene matches. The CDR3 runs to 12 residues. The germline V gene encodes CDR1 MRHNA and CDR2 SNTAGT. Here the CDR3 reads CASSITGVEQFF. CDR3 sequence (DNA): TGTGCCAGCAGTATCACAGGGGTTGAGCAGTTCTTC.

The chain carries TRBV2 and TRBJ1-5, with D maybe TRBD1 (5 bases). The length of the CDR3 is 14 residues. Trimming took off 4 bases at V and 2 bases at J, with 9 bases between the two ends. Germline-derived CDR1 and CDR2 are SNHLY and FYNNEI. CDR3 DNA sequence: TGTGCCAGCAGTGGAATACAGGGCAATCAGCCCCAGCATTTT. As protein: CASSGIQGNQPQHF.

This clonotype occurred a few times. The chain is built from TRBV6-2 or TRBV6-3 and TRBJ2-2, with 7 bases that match TRBD2. Losses at the gene ends were 6 bases for V and 1 base for J; bases not matched to a gene: 8. The CDR3 has 16 residues. Germline lookup yields CDR1 MNHEY and CDR2 SVGEGT. CDR3 DNA: TGTGCCAGCAGACAATCCCTAGCGGTGAACACCGGGGAGCTGTTTTTT. Protein sequence: CASRQSLAVNTGELFF.

This clonotype was seen a handful of times. The chain recombines TRBV5-5 with TRBJ1-2; a possible D gene is TRBD1 (6 bases). CDR3 size: 16 residues. Germline-derived CDR1 and CDR2 are SGHKS and YYEKEE (reference sequence). Trimming cost V 2 bases and J 2 bases, with 16 bases left between them. DNA of the CDR3: TGTGCCAGCAGCTTTGGACCGTCCACAGGGAACTATGGCTACACCTTC. Amino acid sequence: CASSFGPSTGNYGYTF.

The table lists this clonotype with a few counts. The chain combines TRBV7-3 with TRBJ2-1; perhaps TRBD2 as D (5 bases). Germline CDR1 is SGHTA and CDR2 is FQGTGA. The CDR3 runs 12 residues. The V end was cut by 5 bases, the J end by 4 bases, with 6 bases between. CDR3 in DNA: TGTGCCAGCAGCCGAGGGTACAATGAGCAGTTCTTC. Protein sequence: CASSRGYNEQFF.

This clonotype has just a few counts. The genes are TRBV20-1 and TRBJ2-3, with D perhaps given as TRBD1 or TRBD2 (6 bases each). The CDR3 is 15 residues long. Germline V CDR1 and CDR2: DFQATT, SNEGSKA (reference sequence). Trimming took 0 bases from V and 2 from J, leaving 12 bases between them. For the CDR3, the DNA is TGCAGTGCTAGAGATTACCGGGGGCCCACAGATACGCAGTATTTT. Its translation: CSARDYRGPTDTQYF.

This clonotype was found a few times. The CDR3, as DNA: TGCGCCAGCAGCCAGATAGGGGCGTTGGACAGGTCCGATGAGCAGTTCTTC. Its translation: CASSQIGALDRSDEQFF. J is TRBJ2-1 and V is TRBV4-1, with TRBD1 identical over 7 bases. The germline CDR1 and CDR2 sequences are MGHRA and YSYEKL. The CDR3 is made up of 17 amino acids. The V and J ends lost 3 bases and 8 bases, in that order; junction bases with no gene match: 16.

This clonotype has a handful of counts. This rearrangement joins TRBV6-2 or TRBV6-3 to TRBJ2-1; 12 nucleotides match TRBD2. V was pared by 5 bases and J by 5 bases, with 7 bases of the junction left unmatched. The germline gives CDR1 MNHEY, CDR2 SVGEGT. CDR3 length equals 16 residues. CDR3 residues: CASSRLAGGADNEQFF. DNA for the CDR3: TGTGCCAGCAGTCGGCTAGCGGGGGGGGCCGACAATGAGCAGTTCTTC.

This clonotype has a handful of counts. This chain joins TRBV10-2 and TRBJ2-5; D may be TRBD1 (6 bases). Trimming removed 8 bases from V and 4 bases from J, with 17 bases in between. The CDR3 runs 14 residues. CDR1 WSHSY and CDR2 SAAADI come from the germline V gene. The CDR3 loop is CASAAQGLGETQYF. The CDR3 DNA reads as TGCGCCAGCGCCGCCCAGGGGCTGGGAGAGACCCAGTACTTC.

Ten or more counts support this clonotype. The chain has TRBV7-9 and TRBJ2-3; the D gene is possibly TRBD1 (6 bases). The germline CDR1 and CDR2 sequences are SEHNR and FQNEAQ (reference sequence). The V gene lost 4 bases and the J gene lost 0 bases, with 11 bases spanning the gap. The CDR3 spans 15 residues. The CDR3 DNA follows: TGTGCCAGCAGCTCGCCCCAGGGGAGCACAGATACGCAGTATTTT. Protein product: CASSSPQGSTDTQYF. Full variable domain (missing parts from reference TRBV7-9 and TRBJ2-3): DTGVSQNPRHKITKRGQNVTFRCDPISEHNRLYWYRQTLGQGPEFLTYFQNEAQLEKSRLLSDRFSAERPKGSFSTLEIQRTEQGDSAMYLCASSSPQGSTDTQYFGPGTRLTVL.

This sequence joins TRBV9 and TRBJ1-6; TRBD1 matches at 7 bases. After removal of 3 bases from V and 11 bases from J, the junction contained 11 bases not matched to a gene. The germline gives CDR1 SGDLS, CDR2 YYNGEE. The CDR3 totals 15 residues. CDR3 coding DNA: TGTGCCAGCAGCGCACAGACAGGGATAGTGGCACCCCTCCACTTT. Translation: CASSAQTGIVAPLHF.

This clonotype was counted a few times. The chain has TRBV19 and TRBJ1-5, with 7 bases fitting TRBD1. The CDR3 is 15 amino acids. V was clipped by 6 bases and J by 0 bases; unmatched bases: 5. Germline CDR1 and CDR2: LNHDA and SQIVND (reference sequence). The CDR3 DNA is TGTGCCAGTAGACCCAGGGGGTATAGCAATCAGCCCCAGCATTTT. Amino acid sequence: CASRPRGYSNQPQHF.

Details on this clonotype: At one end, the junction sequence differs from germline, possibly due to a read error. This chain joins TRBV4-3 and TRBJ2-1; TRBD2 matches at 10 bases. Germline CDR1 reads LGHNA; CDR2 reads YSLEER. CDR3 length: 18 residues. DNA of the CDR3: TGCGCCAGCAGCCAAGCCCCTCTCAGCGGGGGGGGGGTCAATGAGCAGATCTTC. This translates into CASSQAPLSGGGVNEQIF.

This clonotype appeared a single time. The J gene is TRBJ1-1, the V gene TRBV12-5; D is ambiguous. Per germline, CDR1 LGHNT and CDR2 FRNRAP. The CDR3 has 17 amino acids. Trimming removed 0 bases at V and 3 bases at J, with 17 bases between. CDR3 sequence (DNA): TGTGCTAGTGGTTTGGTACGAGAAGATCATAGGTACACTGAAGCTTTCTTT. Encoded protein: CASGLVREDHRYTEAFF.

CDR3 protein: CASIPQGGALTDTQYF. CDR3 DNA: TGTGCCAGCATCCCACAGGGGGGCGCGTTGACAGATACGCAGTATTTT. The V gene is TRBV5-6, the J gene TRBJ2-3, with 8 positions matching TRBD1. The CDR3 is 16 residues long. Germline-derived CDR1 and CDR2 are SGHDT and YYEEEE. V trimming: 6 bases; J trimming: 3 bases; junction bases outside the gene matches: 12.

This clonotype was seen ten or more times. The V call is TRBV6-5, the J call TRBJ1-6, with D hard to call. Germline V gives CDR1 MNHEY, CDR2 SVGAGI. CDR3 length: 14 amino acids. The V and J ends lost 6 bases and 8 bases respectively, with 14 bases between them. The CDR3 reads CASSEGPGYSPLHF. The CDR3 DNA sequence: TGTGCCAGCAGCGAGGGCCCGGGATATTCACCCCTCCACTTT.

The rearrangement links TRBV29-1 to TRBJ1-1; tentative D call: TRBD1 (6 bases). Trimming removed 5 bases at V and 10 bases at J, with 11 bases between. From germline, CDR1 is SQVTM and CDR2 ANQGSEA. This CDR3 is built from 10 residues. The CDR3 here is CSVLQGAAFF. The CDR3 region has the DNA TGCAGCGTTTTACAGGGAGCAGCTTTCTTT.

This chain's CDR3 is CSARPLEAEQYF. The CDR3 nucleotides read TGCAGTGCTAGACCTCTTGAGGCCGAGCAGTACTTC. The V gene is TRBV20-1, the J gene TRBJ2-7; D ambiguous. V lost 2 bases and J 6 bases, leaving 11 bases between the germline ends. CDR3 length equals 12 residues. In germline, CDR1 is DFQATT, CDR2 SNEGSKA (reference sequence).

This chain uses TRBV12-3 or TRBV12-4 with TRBJ1-2, with TRBD1 matching 7 bases. The CDR3 is made up of 15 amino acids. The V and J ends lost 4 bases and 6 bases, in that order; junction bases with no gene match: 11. The CDR3 DNA reads TGTGCCAGCAGTTCAACCGGGACAGTGGGGCATGGCTACACCTTC. Translating gives CASSSTGTVGHGYTF.

There are many counts of this clonotype. The chain's CDR3 is CASTSWGQGSYEQYF. Written as DNA, the CDR3 is TGTGCCAGCACTTCCTGGGGACAGGGGTCTTACGAGCAGTACTTC. This chain links TRBV12-3 or TRBV12-4 with TRBJ2-7; 10 nucleotides align to TRBD1. The CDR3 totals 15 residues. Unmatched junction bases numbered 10, after V lost 7 bases and J lost 4 bases.

J is TRBJ1-1 and V is TRBV6-5, with 11 bases that match TRBD1. The length of the CDR3 is 17 residues. Per germline, CDR1 MNHEY and CDR2 SVGAGI. With 2 bases clipped from V and 0 bases from J, the junction kept 5 bases outside the gene matches. The CDR3 reads CASSYRWTGGVNTEAFF. CDR3 nucleotides: TGTGCCAGCAGTTACCGTTGGACAGGGGGCGTGAACACTGAAGCTTTCTTT.

The V gene is TRBV3-1, the J gene TRBJ2-5; D not certain. This CDR3 is built from 14 residues. Germline CDR1 is LGHDT and CDR2 is YNNKEL (reference sequence). V shed 4 bases and J shed 4 bases, with 13 bases lying between them. The CDR3 sequence: CASSPGQPGETQYF. DNA of the CDR3: TGTGCCAGCAGCCCCGGGCAGCCGGGAGAGACCCAGTACTTC.

This clonotype was seen only a few times. The chain employs TRBV2 and TRBJ1-5; D perhaps matches TRBD1 (5 bases). CDR3 length: 13 residues. Germline V gene lookup returns CDR1 SNHLY and CDR2 FYNNEI. Trimming took 9 bases from V and 3 from J, leaving 12 bases between them. CDR3 sequence: CASTRDANQPQHF. CDR3 DNA: TGTGCCAGTACACGGGACGCCAATCAGCCCCAGCATTTT.

This clonotype was detected only a few times. V gene TRBV4-3 combines with J gene TRBJ2-1; 10 bases line up with TRBD1. The CDR3 runs to 15 residues. With 5 bases clipped from V and 2 bases from J, the junction kept 3 bases outside the gene matches. Germline values: CDR1 LGHNA, CDR2 YSLEER. This CDR3 is CASSVGQGAYNEQFF. DNA for the CDR3: TGCGCCAGCAGCGTCGGACAGGGGGCCTACAATGAGCAGTTCTTC.